A few counts support the clone carrying this T cell receptor beta chain. This sample stems from a study of identical twins. A universal primer site was created by template switching, with the cDNA bearing unique molecular identifiers. Via MiXCR, TCRdb re-called the 5' RACE reads, giving one row per CDR3 protein. The sample holds 1.5 million to 2 million distinct CDR3 sequences; around a third are singletons and the top ten take 0.25% to 0.3%. Input material: cord blood. This sequence was found in a newborn girl in good health.

The CDR3 sequence: CASSLSAVNQPQHF. CDR3 bases: TGTGCCAGCAGCTTATCGGCAGTTAATCAGCCCCAGCATTTT. This chain links TRBV7-6 with TRBJ1-5; D is ambiguous. V was shortened by 2 bases and J by 4 bases, with 9 bases between the two germline ends. Germline V gives CDR1 SGHVS, CDR2 FNYEAQ. The CDR3 runs 14 residues.